Listed below are T cell receptor beta chains from one sample, sequenced in a study of cytomegalovirus exposure and HLA in healthy donors. TCRdb's table, derived via immunoSEQ multiplex PCR, lists solely in-frame clones and lacks some. The sample records 95,000 to 150,000 clones, around 85% being singletons. The sample was PBMCs. Every receptor here comes from a young man in good health and CMV-seropositive. Each CDR3 is given with its conserved first and last residue. A D gene is named only where the DNA matches it firmly. For some rows the clone size is stated as once, few or many, or as a class when expanded; others skip it.

CASSIAGGNTEAFF | TGTGCCAGTAGTATAGCAGGGGGGAACACTGAAGCTTTCTTT | TRBJ1-1 | TRBD1 | NA | TRBV19
CASSQDRGQGAYGYTF | TGCGCCAGCAGCCAAGATAGGGGACAGGGGGCCTATGGCTACACCTTC | TRBJ1-2 | TRBD1 | NA | TRBV4-3
CASSGTTGSETQYF | TGTGCCAGTAGTGGAACGACAGGGTCGGAGACCCAGTACTTC | TRBJ2-5 | TRBD1 | NA | TRBV19
CASSWAGGSQPQHF | TGTGCCAGCAGCTGGGCAGGGGGCAGTCAGCCCCAGCATTTT | TRBJ1-5 | TRBD1 | NA | TRBV7-6
CASGLVNWGAEPNPNYGYTF | TGTGCTAGTGGTTTGGTAAATTGGGGCGCCGAGCCGAACCCTAACTACGGCTACACCTTC | TRBJ1-2 | NA | NA | TRBV12-5
CASSQETGSGANVLTF | TGTGCCAGCAGCCAAGAAACGGGTTCTGGGGCCAACGTCCTGACTTTC | TRBJ2-6 | NA | NA | TRBV14
CASSVFPSAGTYPYEQYF | TGTGCCAGCAGCGTTTTTCCCTCCGCTGGGACATATCCCTACGAGCAGTACTTC | TRBJ2-7 | NA | NA | TRBV2
CASRGDRTSYEQYF | TGTGCCAGCAGGGGGGACAGGACTTCCTACGAGCAGTACTTC | TRBJ2-7 | TRBD1 | few | TRBV2
CASANRDGPTEAFF | TGTGCCAGCGCCAACAGGGATGGCCCCACTGAAGCTTTCTTT | TRBJ1-1 | NA | NA | TRBV6-5
CASRLQGDTGELFF | TGTGCCAGCAGACTACAGGGAGACACCGGGGAGCTGTTTTTT | TRBJ2-2 | NA | few | TRBV6-4
CASTETSGDYEQYF | TGCGCCAGCACCGAGACTAGCGGCGACTACGAGCAGTACTTC | TRBJ2-7 | TRBD2 | NA | TRBV4-1
CASRALWGAGVNNEQFF | TGTGCCAGTAGGGCCCTTTGGGGAGCGGGAGTAAACAATGAGCAGTTCTTC | TRBJ2-1 | TRBD2 | NA | TRBV19
CASGPEGATNEKLFF | TGTGCCAGCGGGCCTGAAGGGGCAACTAATGAAAAACTGTTTTTT | TRBJ1-4 | NA | NA | TRBV6-5
CASSQAQAGEQFF | TGCGCCAGCAGCCAAGCCCAGGCGGGCGAGCAGTTCTTC | TRBJ2-1 | NA | NA | TRBV4-3
CASSLSRGHEAFF | TGTGCCAGCAGCTTGTCCAGGGGGCATGAAGCTTTCTTT | TRBJ1-1 | TRBD1 | few | TRBV7-2
CASSQNSGWDTGELFF | TGCGCCAGCAGCCAGAATAGCGGGTGGGACACCGGGGAGCTGTTTTTT | TRBJ2-2 | TRBD2 | NA | TRBV4-3
CASSLWTGGYNEQFF | TGCGCCAGCAGCTTATGGACAGGGGGCTACAATGAGCAGTTCTTC | TRBJ2-1 | TRBD1 | NA | TRBV5-1
CASSASGNTIYF | TGTGCCAGCAGCGCTTCTGGAAACACCATATATTTT | TRBJ1-3 | NA | once | TRBV9
CAWRDRGFSLSLSGNTIYF | TGTGCCTGGAGGGACAGGGGGTTCTCTCTCTCTCTCTCTGGAAACACCATATATTTT | TRBJ1-3 | TRBD1 | NA | TRBV30
CASLGQPYEQYF | TGTGCCAGCCTGGGACAGCCCTACGAGCAGTACTTC | TRBJ2-7 | TRBD1 | few | TRBV6-6
CAIMDRGDKNTEAFF | TGTGCCATAATGGACAGGGGCGACAAGAACACTGAAGCTTTCTTT | TRBJ1-1 | TRBD1 | NA | TRBV10-3
CASSFLRGGAGETQYF | TGTGCCAGCAGCTTCTTGCGCGGGGGGGCCGGGGAGACCCAGTACTTC | TRBJ2-5 | TRBD2 | NA | TRBV11-2
CASSISGPQETQYF | TGTGCCAGTAGTATTAGCGGCCCCCAAGAGACCCAGTACTTC | TRBJ2-5 | NA | NA | TRBV19
CASSLTLSSFANEQFF | TGCGCCAGCAGCTTGACGCTTAGTTCTTTTGCAAATGAGCAGTTCTTC | TRBJ2-1 | NA | NA | TRBV5-1
CASSEGRGRGKNIQYF | TGCGCCAGCAGTGAGGGCAGGGGGCGTGGGAAAAACATTCAGTACTTC | TRBJ2-4 | TRBD1 | NA | TRBV10-2
CASSPQVSLYNEQFF | TGTGCCAGCAGCCCCCAGGTTTCCCTCTACAATGAGCAGTTCTTC | TRBJ2-1 | NA | NA | TRBV9
CASSGVAGSSYEQYF | TGTGCCAGCAGTGGGGTAGCGGGGTCCTCCTACGAGCAGTACTTC | TRBJ2-7 | TRBD2 | NA | TRBV6-5
CASSLDLPGFGNTIYF | TGTGCCAGCAGCTTAGATCTTCCGGGGTTTGGAAACACCATATATTTT | TRBJ1-3 | NA | NA | TRBV11-2
CASSAGGNTGELFF | TGCGCCAGCTCAGCGGGAGGAAACACCGGGGAGCTGTTTTTT | TRBJ2-2 | TRBD2 | once | TRBV5-1
CASSGAGLETQYF | TGTGCCAGCAGTGGAGCGGGGCTAGAGACCCAGTACTTC | TRBJ2-5 | TRBD2 | few | TRBV25-1
CASSKNGDLDSGANVLTF | TGTGCCAGCAGCAAAAACGGGGATTTAGACTCTGGGGCCAACGTCCTGACTTTC | TRBJ2-6 | NA | NA | TRBV21-1
CASSQGLAGAGAKNIQYF | TGCGCCAGCAGCCAAGGACTAGCGGGAGCGGGAGCCAAAAACATTCAGTACTTC | TRBJ2-4 | TRBD2 | NA | TRBV4-1
CASSQAGREGTYNEQFF | TGCGCCAGCAGCCAAGCAGGCAGGGAAGGGACCTACAATGAGCAGTTCTTC | TRBJ2-1 | NA | NA | TRBV4-1
CASSLRGSEQFF | TGTGCCAGCAGCTTACGAGGGAGTGAGCAGTTCTTC | TRBJ2-1 | NA | NA | TRBV6-1
CASGLAERESYEQYF | TGTGCTAGTGGTTTGGCCGAGCGGGAGTCCTACGAGCAGTACTTC | TRBJ2-7 | TRBD2 | NA | TRBV12-5
CASSPGSGTGNTEAFF | TGTGCCAGCAGCCCGGGGAGCGGGACAGGGAACACTGAAGCTTTCTTT | TRBJ1-1 | TRBD1 | NA | TRBV5-4
CASSDSYRGVGGYTF | TGTGCCAGCAGTGACTCCTACAGGGGGGTCGGTGGCTACACCTTC | TRBJ1-2 | TRBD1 | NA | TRBV6-4
CASSIFWGTSGPQETQYF | TGTGCCAGTAGTATTTTTTGGGGGACTAGCGGCCCCCAAGAGACCCAGTACTTC | TRBJ2-5 | TRBD2 | NA | TRBV19